The TCR beta chain described here comes from a study of blood T cell repertoires in COVID-19. About the study: Spain, Italy and the United States supplied samples that represented acute and convalescent COVID-19. T cells, B-cell-depleted T cells, or PBMCs supplied cDNA or gDNA.

Assay used: immunoSEQ multiplex PCR; TCRdb lists only in-frame clones, some missing. Of over 25,000 clones in the sample, more than 80% were seen once. Germline CDR1 reads SGHTA; CDR2 reads FQGTGA. The V gene lost 4 bases and the J gene lost 5 bases, with 20 bases spanning the gap. The CDR3 covers 17 residues. The sample comprised peripheral blood. The source is a woman older than 75 with acute or convalescent COVID-19. V usage is TRBV7-3 and J usage is TRBJ2-2; tentatively, D is TRBD1 (8 bases). The CDR3 DNA reads TGTGCCAGCAGCTCCCACAGGGGGGGATTGTTTACCGGGGAGCTGTTTTTT. Its translation is CASSSHRGGLFTGELFF.